This TCR beta chain was recorded in a study of blood T cell repertoires in COVID-19. Study in general: Sites across the United States, Italy and Spain contributed samples from acute and convalescent COVID-19. From T cells, B-cell-depleted T cells, or PBMCs came the material, which was cDNA or gDNA.

Methods used by the authors: Amplification from reference gene primers served as the basis for estimated nucleated cell counts. Using immunoSEQ multiplex PCR, the repertoire was profiled, and TCRdb retains in-frame clones only, with some absent. V and J calls and clone size follow that table, whereas D and trimming were derived from the DNA. The table includes 120,000 to 150,000 clones, about 90% detected once. V was cut by 0 bases and J by 6 bases, with 8 bases left in between. Germline CDR1 and CDR2: KGHSH and LQKENI. The CDR3 runs 13 residues. The chain recombines TRBV18 with TRBJ1-2; D is ambiguous. The sequencing sample was made of peripheral blood. The source is a human donor in a cohort sampled during active COVID-19. CDR3 amino acids: CASSPPLDNGYTF. CDR3 coding DNA: TGTGCCAGCTCACCACCGTTAGATAATGGCTACACCTTC.